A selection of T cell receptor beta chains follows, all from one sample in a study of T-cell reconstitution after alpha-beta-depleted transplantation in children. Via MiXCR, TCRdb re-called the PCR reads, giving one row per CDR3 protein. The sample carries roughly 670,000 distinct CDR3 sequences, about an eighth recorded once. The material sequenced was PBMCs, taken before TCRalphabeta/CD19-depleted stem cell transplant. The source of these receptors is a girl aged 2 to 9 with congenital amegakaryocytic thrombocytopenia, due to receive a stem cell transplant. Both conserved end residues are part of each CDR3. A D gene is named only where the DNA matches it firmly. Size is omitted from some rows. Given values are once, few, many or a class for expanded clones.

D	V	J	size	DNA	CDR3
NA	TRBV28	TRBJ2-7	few	TGTGCCACCTCACTAGGGGGTAGCTCCTACGAGCAGTACTTC	CATSLGGSSYEQYF
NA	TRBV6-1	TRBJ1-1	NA	TGTGCCAGCAGTGGGGTTCTGGGGGTTGGTGAAGCTTTCTTT	CASSGVLGVGEAFF
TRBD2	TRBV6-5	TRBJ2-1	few	TGTGCCAGCAGTTACGGACTAGCGGGAGCCAATGAGCAGTTCTTC	CASSYGLAGANEQFF
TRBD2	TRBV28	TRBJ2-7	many	TGTGCCAGCACCAATAGCGGGACCATCTACGAGCAGTACTTC	CASTNSGTIYEQYF
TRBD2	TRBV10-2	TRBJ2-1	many	TGCGCCAGCAGCCCCGGACTAGCGGGAGGGCGGTCCTACAATGAGCAGTTCTTC	CASSPGLAGGRSYNEQFF
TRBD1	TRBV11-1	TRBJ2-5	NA	TGTGCCAGCAGTTCTGACAGGGGGGTTCGAGAGACCCAGTACTTC	CASSSDRGVRETQYF
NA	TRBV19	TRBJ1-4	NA	TGTGCCAGTACGTCCAGGCGGGGTGAAAAACTGTTTTTT	CASTSRRGEKLFF
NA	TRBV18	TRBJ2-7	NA	TGTGCCAGCTCACCTCGGGGAGAGTACGGCAGGGAGTACTTC	CASSPRGEYGREYF
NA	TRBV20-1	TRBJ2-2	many	TGCAGTGCTTCCCCGTCCGGACCCACCGGGGAGCTGTTTTTT	CSASPSGPTGELFF
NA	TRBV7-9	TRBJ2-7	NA	TGTGCCAGCACCGTGGGGGTAGCGGACTACGAGCAGTACTTC	CASTVGVADYEQYF
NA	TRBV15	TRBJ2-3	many	TGTGCCACCAGCCTCGGGGTGCATACGCAGTATTTT	CATSLGVHTQYF
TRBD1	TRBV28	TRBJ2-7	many	TGTGCCAGCAGTCGGACAGGCCCCTACGAGCAGTACTTC	CASSRTGPYEQYF
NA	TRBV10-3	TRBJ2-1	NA	TGTGCCATCAGTGCGGGGGACCTCAATGAGCAGTTCTTC	CAISAGDLNEQFF
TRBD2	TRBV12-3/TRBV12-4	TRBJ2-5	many	TGTGCCAGCAGTACCGGACTAGCGGCCCAAGAGACCCAGTACTTC	CASSTGLAAQETQYF
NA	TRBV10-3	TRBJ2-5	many	TGTGCCATCAGTGAGATATGGGTTGAGCTCCCTGGGCAAGAGACCCAGTACTTC	CAISEIWVELPGQETQYF
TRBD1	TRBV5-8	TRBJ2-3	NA	TGTGCCAGCTGGACAGGGTCCCCAGATACGCAGTATTTT	CASWTGSPDTQYF
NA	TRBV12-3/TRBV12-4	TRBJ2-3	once	TGTGCCAGCAGTAGGCTAGATACGCAGTATTTT	CASSRLDTQYF
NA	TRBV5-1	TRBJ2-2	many	TGCGCCAGCAGCTTAGTGACAGCACACACCGGGGAGCTGTTTTTT	CASSLVTAHTGELFF
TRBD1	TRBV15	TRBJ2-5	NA	TGTGCCACCAGCAGGTCCCGGACAGGGCTGGGACAAGAGACCCAGTACTTC	CATSRSRTGLGQETQYF
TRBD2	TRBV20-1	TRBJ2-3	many	TGCAGTGCCCGCAGCGGGAGGGCGGATACGCAGTATTTT	CSARSGRADTQYF
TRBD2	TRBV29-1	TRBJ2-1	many	TGCAGCGCGACTAGCGGGATGGTCGATGAGCAGTTCTTC	CSATSGMVDEQFF
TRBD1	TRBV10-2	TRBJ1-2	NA	TGCGCCAGCAGCGGACCCAGGGGACAGGGTTCTAACTATGACTACACCTTC	CASSGPRGQGSNYDYTF
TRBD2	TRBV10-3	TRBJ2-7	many	TGTGCCATCAGTGAGTCACTAGCGGGAATATTAGGCGCCTACGAGCAGTACTTC	CAISESLAGILGAYEQYF
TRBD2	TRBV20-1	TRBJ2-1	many	TGCAGTGTTACACTAGCGTACAATGAGCAGTTCTTC	CSVTLAYNEQFF
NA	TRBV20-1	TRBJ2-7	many	TGCAGTGCTAGGAATGTGGGCGGGCCTCCCTCCTACGAGCAGTACTTC	CSARNVGGPPSYEQYF
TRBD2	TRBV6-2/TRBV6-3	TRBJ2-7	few	TGTGCCAGCAGTTACTCGCCTAGCGGGAGATATTACGAGCAGTACTTC	CASSYSPSGRYYEQYF
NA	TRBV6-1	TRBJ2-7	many	TGTGCCAGCAGTGGCGGGATAGGCAGCCGCTACGAGCAGTACTTC	CASSGGIGSRYEQYF
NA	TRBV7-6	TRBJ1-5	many	TGTGCCAGCAGCTTATTCCAGGGCTTGAACAGCAATCAGCCCCAGCATTTT	CASSLFQGLNSNQPQHF
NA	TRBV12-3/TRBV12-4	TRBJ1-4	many	TGTGCCAGCAGTTTAAGGGCAAGGACGGGCGAAAAACTGTTTTTT	CASSLRARTGEKLFF
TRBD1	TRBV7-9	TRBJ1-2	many	TGTGCCAGCAGCATGGGACAGGGCCTCTATGGCTACACCTTC	CASSMGQGLYGYTF
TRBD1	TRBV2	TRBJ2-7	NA	TGTGCCAGCATCCAGGACAGGGGGAGTGGGTCCTACGAGCAGTACTTC	CASIQDRGSGSYEQYF
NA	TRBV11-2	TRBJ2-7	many	TGTGCCAGCAGCTTAGATCTGGGCCAAGCCTACGAGCAGTACTTC	CASSLDLGQAYEQYF
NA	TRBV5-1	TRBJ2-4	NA	TGCGCCAGCAGCTTGGCGCCTTATGAAAACATTCAGTACTTC	CASSLAPYENIQYF
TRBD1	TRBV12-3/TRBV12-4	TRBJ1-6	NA	TGTGCCAGCAGCGGGACAGTAAATTCACCCCTCCACTTT	CASSGTVNSPLHF
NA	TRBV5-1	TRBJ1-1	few	TGCGCCAGCAGCTTGGGGCCCTCAGGCACTGAAGCTTTCTTT	CASSLGPSGTEAFF
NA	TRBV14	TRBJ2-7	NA	TGTGCCAGCAGCGAAAATGGTTTTTTAAAGTACTTC	CASSENGFLKYF
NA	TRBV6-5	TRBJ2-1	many	TGTGCCAGCAAGAGACAGTTTTCTTACAATGAGCAGTTCTTC	CASKRQFSYNEQFF
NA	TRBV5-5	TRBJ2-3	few	TGTGCCAGCCCCCTGGGAACTGCTAGCACAGATACGCAGTATTTT	CASPLGTASTDTQYF
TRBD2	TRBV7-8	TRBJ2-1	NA	TGTGCCAGCAGCTTACCCCTCGGTAGCGGGAGCCCCCATGAGCAGTTCTTC	CASSLPLGSGSPHEQFF
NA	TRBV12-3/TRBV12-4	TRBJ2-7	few	TGTGCCAGCAGGATCTTGTCCCAGGGAGAGCAGTACTTC	CASRILSQGEQYF
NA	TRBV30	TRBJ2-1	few	TGTGCCTGGAGTGCCCCACTAGGTAGGGCTGAGCAGTTCTTC	CAWSAPLGRAEQFF
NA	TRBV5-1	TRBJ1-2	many	TGCGCCAGCAGCTTGGGGTCTTCGGATGGCTACACCTTC	CASSLGSSDGYTF
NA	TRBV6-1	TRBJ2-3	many	TGTGCCAGCAGACCCGACTACAGCACAGATACGCAGTATTTT	CASRPDYSTDTQYF
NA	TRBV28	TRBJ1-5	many	TGTGCCAGCAGTTTACCGCCTCCACCGAATAGCAATCAGCCCCAGCATTTT	CASSLPPPPNSNQPQHF
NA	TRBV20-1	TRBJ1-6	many	TGCAGTGCTTTCCTAGACAGAGCCAATTCACCCCTCCACTTT	CSAFLDRANSPLHF
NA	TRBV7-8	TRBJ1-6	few	TGTGCCAGCAGCTTAGCGGGAGGGGACTCACCCCTCCACTTT	CASSLAGGDSPLHF